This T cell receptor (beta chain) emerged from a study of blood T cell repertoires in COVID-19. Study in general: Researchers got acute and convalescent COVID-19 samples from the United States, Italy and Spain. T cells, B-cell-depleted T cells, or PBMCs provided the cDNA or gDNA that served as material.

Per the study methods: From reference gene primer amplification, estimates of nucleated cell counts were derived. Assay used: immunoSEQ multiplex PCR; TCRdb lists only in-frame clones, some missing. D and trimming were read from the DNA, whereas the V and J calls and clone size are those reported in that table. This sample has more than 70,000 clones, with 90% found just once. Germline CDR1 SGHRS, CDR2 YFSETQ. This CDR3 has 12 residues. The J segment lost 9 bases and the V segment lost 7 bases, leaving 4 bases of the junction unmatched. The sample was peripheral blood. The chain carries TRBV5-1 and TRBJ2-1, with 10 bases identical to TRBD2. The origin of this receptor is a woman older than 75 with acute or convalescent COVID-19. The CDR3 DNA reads TGCGCCAGCCTCAGCGGGAGGGGTGAGCAGTTCTTC. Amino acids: CASLSGRGEQFF.